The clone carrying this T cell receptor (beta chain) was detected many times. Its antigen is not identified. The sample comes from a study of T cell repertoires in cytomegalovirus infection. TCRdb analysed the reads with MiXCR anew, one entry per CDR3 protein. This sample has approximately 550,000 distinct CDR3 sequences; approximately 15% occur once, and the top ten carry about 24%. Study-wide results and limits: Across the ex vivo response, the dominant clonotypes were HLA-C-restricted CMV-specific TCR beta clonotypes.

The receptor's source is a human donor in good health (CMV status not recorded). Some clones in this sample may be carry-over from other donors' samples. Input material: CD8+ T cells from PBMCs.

Here the CDR3 DNA reads TGTGCCAGCAGCTTAGGTTACTATCACAGGGCTAGCACAGATACGCAGTATTTT. Residues: CASSLGYYHRASTDTQYF. The chain recombines TRBV11-2 with TRBJ2-3, with D tentatively TRBD1 (6 bases). The V gene lost 1 base and the J gene lost 0 bases, with 17 bases spanning the gap. The germline CDR1 and CDR2 sequences are SGHAT and FQNNGV. The CDR3 loop spans 18 amino acids. Drawing the rest from reference TRBV11-2 and TRBJ2-3, the complete variable domain is EAGVAQSPRYKIIEKRQSVAFWCNPISGHATLYWYQQILGQGPKLLIQFQNNGVVDDSQLPKDRFSAERLKGVDSTLKIQPAKLEDSAVYLCASSLGYYHRASTDTQYFGPGTRLTVL.